This T cell receptor beta chain is drawn from a study of regulatory T cells in long-lasting Graves disease (dated by TCRdb to the early 2020s). General notes on the study: Persistent Graves' disease meant more than 5 years of antithyroid drug treatment with TSH receptor autoantibodies that stayed positive. In the clinical cohort, patients with persistent Graves' disease had used antithyroid drugs for an average of about 9.3 years. The study was conducted in China and was registered as a clinical trial. A total of about 33 samples underwent TCR sequencing, from about 13 patients with persistent Graves' disease and 20 patients with newly diagnosed Graves' disease. Patients with persistent Graves' disease were compared with patients with newly diagnosed Graves' disease using TCR sequencing and RNA sequencing of peripheral blood. What the work shows at the level of the full study, not this receptor alone: Preferential use of TRBV28, TRBJ1-2 and TRBJ2-5 was observed in persistent disease, whereas TRBV20-1 and TRBJ2-1 were favored in newly diagnosed disease. Peripheral blood alone was examined, since thyroid tissue, which constituted the primary lesion, could not be accessed. The small sample size was acknowledged by the authors as a limitation that may reduce accuracy. Lower TCR Shannon entropy and fewer highly expanded clones were observed in persistent Graves' disease patients than in newly diagnosed patients, which suggested clonal expansion. Patients with persistent disease shared more public clonotypes (around 2,500) than newly diagnosed patients did (approximately 970). Sequencing and analysis were limited to the TCR beta chain.

This clonotype was observed a handful of times. Its cognate antigen has yet to be identified. No much larger clone is present one base from it, and per-base qualities are unavailable. Library prep was done by multiplex PCR. The sequencer listed for this sample is Illumina HiSeq 4000. To build TCR beta libraries, CDR3 regions were amplified by Arm-PCR using iRepertoire HTBI primers. Gel purification was performed on PCR products prior to sequencing. The original methods were these. Gene usage analysis of CDR3 amino acid clonotypes used the 50 to 70 TRBV and about 14 TRBJ segments found across samples. COPE and FqMerger were used to merge the filtered high-quality paired reads into contigs. BLAST was used to align contigs to IMGT TRBV, TRBD and TRBJ reference genes, with CDR3 defined following IMGT. Highly expanded clones were defined as clonotypes with a frequency above 0.1%. Repertoire diversity was measured by Shannon entropy, and V-J evenness by the Gini coefficient. Clonotypes shared by more than one individual were considered public. The public sequencing data were trimmed at Q25 with fastp and processed into clonotypes with MiXCR by TCRdb, which kept only in-frame beta chains. CDR3 protein duplicates are merged, each entry listing the most common genes and DNA. V and J calls and clone size were set by TCRdb, not the authors. Here the sample has roughly 400,000 distinct CDR3 sequences; 21% occur a single time. Of the sample, roughly an eighth is held by the ten largest clones.

The intended sense of this specimen's time point label: persistent/refractory GD, antithyroid drugs over 5 years with positive TRAb. For both TCR sequencing and RNA sequencing, RNA was extracted from PBMCs in TRIzol. Graves' disease was diagnosed according to American Thyroid Association guidelines. Patients were recruited from an endocrinology department in Xi'an, China. Each patient gave 7 to 9.5 milliliters of peripheral blood, collected in an EDTA anticoagulant tube. Ficoll Paque Plus density gradient separation was used to isolate PBMCs, and no additional T cell sorting was done. An Agilent 2100 Bioanalyzer and agarose gel were used to check RNA quality, and a NanoDrop 2000 was used to measure RNA concentration. Cut back by 6 bases and 4 bases, the V and J ends lie 25 bases apart. The CDR3, from cysteine to phenylalanine, totals 18 residues. Only the CDR3 region is kept as DNA, spanning 54 bases read in frame from base 1. According to the germline V gene, CDR1 reads SGHTA and CDR2 reads FQGNSA.

The receptor chain draws on TRBV7-2 and TRBJ1-3; no confident D gene assignment can be made. The sample in question was peripheral blood mononuclear cells (PBMCs), obtained when the disease was refractory, from a patient treated with antithyroid drugs. The receptor's source is a female donor with Graves disease. For the CDR3, the sequence is CASSQAQVLRDGGNTIYF. The DNA sequence is given as TGTGCCAGCAGTCAGGCTCAGGTTCTGCGAGACGGAGGAAACACCATATATTTT.